The 20 T cell receptor beta chains reported below all come from one sample, sequenced in a study of blood T cell repertoires in COVID-19. The table came from immunoSEQ multiplex PCR; TCRdb's copy has only in-frame clones and leaves some out. The sample yields approximately 300,000 clones, 83% seen once. Source material: peripheral blood. These receptors were collected from a woman in her forties or fifties with acute or convalescent COVID-19.

This sequence joins TRBV19 and TRBJ1-4; 7 nucleotides match TRBD1. The length of the CDR3 is 13 residues. The V gene end was trimmed by 9 bases and the J gene end by 7 bases; junction bases not matched to a gene: 8. Per germline, CDR1 LNHDA and CDR2 SQIVND (reference sequence). CDR3 protein: CASSRTGSEKLFF. The CDR3 nucleotides read TGTGCCAGCTCCCGGACAGGTAGTGAAAAACTGTTTTTT.

The V gene is TRBV5-1, the J gene TRBJ1-1; TRBD1 agrees at 9 bases. This CDR3 comprises 17 residues. Germline V CDR1 and CDR2: SGHRS, YFSETQ. V gave up 4 bases and J gave up 0 bases; unmatched junction bases: 10. The CDR3 region has the DNA TGCGCCAGCAGCCCGACGGACAGGGGCCTCATGAACACTGAAGCTTTCTTT. Translation: CASSPTDRGLMNTEAFF. Combining the CDR3 with reference TRBV5-1 and TRBJ1-1 gives the whole variable domain KAGVTQTPRYLIKTRGQQVTLSCSPISGHRSVSWYQQTPGQGLQFLFEYFSETQRNKGNFPGRFSGRQFSNSRSEMNVSTLELGDSALYLCASSPTDRGLMNTEAFFGQGTRLTVV.

This chain joins TRBV19 and TRBJ2-3; 7 bases are a match to TRBD2. Trimming cost V 6 bases and J 6 bases; bases outside gene matches: 9. The CDR3 loop spans 14 amino acids. CDR1 and CDR2 from the germline V gene are LNHDA and SQIVND (reference sequence). For the CDR3, the DNA is TGTGCCAGTAGCGCAACGGGGGGACGGGATACGCAGTATTTT. It specifies CASSATGGRDTQYF. The full variable domain, rest sourced from reference TRBV19 and TRBJ2-3, is DGGITQSPKYLFRKEGQNVTLSCEQNLNHDAMYWYRQDPGQGLRLIYYSQIVNDFQKGDIAEGYSVSREKKESFPLTVTSAQKNPTAFYLCASSATGGRDTQYFGPGTRLTVL.

For this clone: The sample carries other DNA sequences with the same CDR3. J is TRBJ2-2 and V is TRBV5-1; weak D call: TRBD2 (6 bases). V was pared by 0 bases and J by 1 base, with 7 bases between. The germline gives CDR1 SGHRS, CDR2 YFSETQ. The CDR3 has 15 residues. CDR3 nucleotides: TGCGCCAGCAGCTTGGGGGGACTGAACACCGGGGAGCTGTTTTTT. Residues: CASSLGGLNTGELFF.

The chain is built from TRBV5-4 and TRBJ2-1; tentatively, D is TRBD2 (6 bases). The CDR3 runs to 16 residues. Germline V gene lookup returns CDR1 SGHNT and CDR2 YYREEE (reference sequence). Deletions cut 4 bases from V and 5 bases from J, with 19 bases between. The CDR3 nucleotides read TGTGCCAGCAGCAAGCCGGGACTGGAGGGGAACAATGAGCAGTTCTTC. It encodes CASSKPGLEGNNEQFF.

The chain employs TRBV28 and TRBJ1-1, with 7 bases lining up with TRBD1. J lost 12 bases, V lost 6 bases, and 13 bases had no gene match. Germline values: CDR1 MDHEN, CDR2 SYDVKM. The CDR3 totals 13 residues. CDR3 sequence (DNA): TGTGCCAGCAGCCCCCGGGGACAGTTTTTTACTTTCTTT. Amino acids: CASSPRGQFFTFF. Full variable domain (outside the CDR3, taken from reference TRBV28 and TRBJ1-1): DVKVTQSSRYLVKRTGEKVFLECVQDMDHENMFWYRQDPGLGLRLIYFSYDVKMKEKGDIPEGYSVSREKKERFSLILESASTNQTSMYLCASSPRGQFFTFFGQGTRLTVV.

The chain recombines TRBV27 with TRBJ2-7, with a weak D call TRBD2 (6 bases). This CDR3 comprises 14 residues. With 1 base removed from V and 5 bases from J, the gap between germline ends came to 12 bases. CDR1 is MNHEY, CDR2 SMNVEV, per germline (reference sequence). CDR3: CASSLYAGEDEQYF. As DNA, the CDR3 is TGTGCCAGCAGTTTATATGCTGGGGAGGACGAGCAGTACTTC.

The chain uses TRBV19 and TRBJ1-4, with a possible D match to TRBD1 (5 bases). Germline assignment: CDR1 LNHDA and CDR2 SQIVND (reference sequence). The V gene lost 6 bases and the J gene lost 8 bases, with 19 bases spanning the gap. The CDR3 length is 15 residues. CDR3 sequence: CASRIDQGKNEKLFF. The CDR3 DNA follows: TGTGCCAGTAGGATCGACCAGGGAAAAAACGAAAAACTGTTTTTT.

V gene TRBV19 combines with J gene TRBJ2-3; D is undetermined. Looked up from germline, CDR1 is LNHDA and CDR2 is SQIVND (reference sequence). Trimming left V 3 bases short and J 0 bases short, with 7 bases between. The CDR3 sequence is 14 residues long. The CDR3 sequence: CASSIISSTDTQYF. The CDR3 coding sequence is TGTGCCAGTAGTATTATCTCTAGCACAGATACGCAGTATTTT.

This clone was seen just once. The chain recombines TRBV15 with TRBJ1-2; possible D gene TRBD1, 6 bases. This CDR3 is built from 15 residues. Germline V CDR1 and CDR2: LNHNV, YYDKDF (reference sequence). CDR3 coding DNA: TGTGCGACGCACATCGGCAGGGGCCCTAACTATGGCTACACCTTC. Amino acid sequence: CATHIGRGPNYGYTF.

This chain uses TRBV2 with TRBJ1-2; 8 bases fit TRBD1. Trimming cost V 4 bases and J 2 bases; bases outside gene matches: 6. Germline V gene sequence: CDR1 SNHLY, CDR2 FYNNEI. There are 15 residues in the CDR3. CDR3 nucleotides: TGTGCCAGCAGTGCGGTACAGGGGGAGAACTATGGCTACACCTTC. Translated: CASSAVQGENYGYTF.

The chain joins TRBV3-1 (or the pseudogene TRBV3-2) to TRBJ1-1; 8 positions agree with TRBD1. Trimming took 3 bases from V and 8 from J; bases not matched to a gene: 2. Germline CDR1 LGHDT, CDR2 YNNKEL (reference sequence). The CDR3 consists of 12 residues. DNA of the CDR3: TGTGCCAGCAGCCACCCAGGGGGCGAAGCTTTCTTT. Translation gives CASSHPGGEAFF.

To note about this clone: One end of the junction does not line up with germline, which may come from a read error. V and J are TRBV30 and TRBJ1-1; 7 bases fit TRBD1. The CDR3 extends over 11 amino acids. From germline, CDR1 is GTSNPN and CDR2 SVGIG (reference sequence). CDR3 DNA sequence: TGTGCCTGGAGTGTACTGGGACAGTGCCTCTTT. Amino acid sequence: CAWSVLGQCLF.

This clone was counted between two and nine times. The J gene is TRBJ2-5, the V gene TRBV19; 7 positions match TRBD2. This CDR3 spans 15 amino acids. V dropped 3 bases and J dropped 5; count of bases not matched to a gene: 9. The germline gives CDR1 LNHDA, CDR2 SQIVND (reference sequence). The CDR3, as DNA: TGTGCCAGTAGTATGAACCCTCTAGCGGTGGAGACCCAGTACTTC. Translated: CASSMNPLAVETQYF.

The chain has TRBV6-5 and TRBJ2-7, with a weak D call TRBD1 (6 bases). This CDR3 is built from 14 residues. V lost 6 bases and J 10 bases, leaving 22 bases between the germline ends. Per germline, CDR1 MNHEY and CDR2 SVGAGI. The CDR3 loop is CASRSETGSLNQYV. In nucleotides, the CDR3 is TGTGCCAGCAGGTCAGAGACAGGTTCCCTGAACCAGTACGTC.

The chain combines TRBV7-2 with TRBJ1-6, with D maybe TRBD1 (6 bases). The germline V and J ends were trimmed by 5 bases and 9 bases, with 17 bases remaining between them. The CDR3 totals 15 residues. From germline, CDR1 is SGHTA and CDR2 FQGNSA. The CDR3 coding sequence is TGTGCCAGCAGCGGGCGGACAGAACCTCCTTCACCCCTCCACTTT. Its protein product is CASSGRTEPPSPLHF.

The chain is built from TRBV6-5 and TRBJ1-6; D might be TRBD1 (6 bases). The CDR3 is 15 residues long. V lost 0 bases, J lost 8 bases, and 11 bases lay in between. Germline lookup yields CDR1 MNHEY and CDR2 SVGAGI. In DNA, the CDR3 is TGTGCCAGCAGTTACTCAACAGGGCGTGATTCACCCCTCCACTTT. This encodes CASSYSTGRDSPLHF.

The chain uses TRBV27 and TRBJ1-2, with TRBD1 as a possible D gene (6 bases). V was cut by 2 bases and J by 0 bases, with 10 bases left in between. CDR1 is MNHEY and CDR2 is SMNVEV in the germline V gene (reference sequence). This CDR3 is built from 15 residues. CDR3 bases: TGTGCCAGCAGTTTACAGGGGTCCACTAACTATGGCTACACCTTC. Protein: CASSLQGSTNYGYTF.

J is TRBJ1-6 and V is TRBV3-1 (or the pseudogene TRBV3-2); TRBD1 might be the D (6 bases). The ends were cut back, 4 bases at V and 8 bases at J, with 12 bases in the middle. Per germline, CDR1 LGHDT and CDR2 YNNKEL (reference sequence). The CDR3 runs 14 residues. The CDR3 DNA follows: TGTGCCAGCAGCCCTAGGGGGAACTATTCACCCCTCCACTTT. This gives the protein CASSPRGNYSPLHF.

This chain links TRBV19 with TRBJ2-1; D unresolved. V lost 2 bases to trimming and J lost 9 bases, with 8 bases between them. The germline CDR1 and CDR2 sequences are LNHDA and SQIVND (reference sequence). This CDR3 has 12 residues. The CDR3: CASSIQLCEQFF. As DNA, the CDR3 is TGTGCCAGTAGTATACAACTTTGTGAGCAGTTCTTC.